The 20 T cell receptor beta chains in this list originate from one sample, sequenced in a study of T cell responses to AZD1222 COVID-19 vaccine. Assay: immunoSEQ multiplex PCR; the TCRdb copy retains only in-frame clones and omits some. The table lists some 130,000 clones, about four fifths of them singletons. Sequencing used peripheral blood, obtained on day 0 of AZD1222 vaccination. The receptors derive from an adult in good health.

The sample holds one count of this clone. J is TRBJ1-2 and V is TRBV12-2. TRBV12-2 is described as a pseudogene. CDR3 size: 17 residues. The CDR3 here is CASRLAPAEGTIYGYTF. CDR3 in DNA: TGTGCAAGTCGCTTAGCGCCGGCCGAGGGGACCATCTATGGCTACACCTTC.

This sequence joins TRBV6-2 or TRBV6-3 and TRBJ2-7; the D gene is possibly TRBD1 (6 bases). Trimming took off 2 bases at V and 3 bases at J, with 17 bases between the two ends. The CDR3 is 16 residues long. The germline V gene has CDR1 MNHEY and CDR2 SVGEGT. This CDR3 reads CASSYDGTNPYYEQYF. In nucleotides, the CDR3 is TGTGCCAGCAGTTACGACGGGACAAACCCGTACTACGAGCAGTACTTC.

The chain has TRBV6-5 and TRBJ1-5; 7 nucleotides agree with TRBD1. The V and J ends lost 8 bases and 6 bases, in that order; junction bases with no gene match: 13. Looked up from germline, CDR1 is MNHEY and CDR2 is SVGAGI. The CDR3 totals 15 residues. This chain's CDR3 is CASVQEGAGGQPQHF. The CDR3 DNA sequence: TGTGCCAGCGTCCAGGAGGGGGCTGGGGGTCAGCCCCAGCATTTT.

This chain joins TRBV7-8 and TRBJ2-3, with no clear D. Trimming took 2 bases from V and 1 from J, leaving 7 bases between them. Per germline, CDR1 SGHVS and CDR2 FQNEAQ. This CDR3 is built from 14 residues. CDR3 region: CASSLSDGTDTQYF. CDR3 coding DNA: TGTGCCAGCAGCTTATCGGATGGCACAGATACGCAGTATTTT. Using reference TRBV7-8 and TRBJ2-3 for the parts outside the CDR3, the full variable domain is GAGVSQSPRYKVAKRGQDVALRCDPISGHVSLFWYQQALGQGPEFLTYFQNEAQLDKSGLPSDRFFAERPEGSVSTLKIQRTQQEDSAVYLCASSLSDGTDTQYFGPGTRLTVL.

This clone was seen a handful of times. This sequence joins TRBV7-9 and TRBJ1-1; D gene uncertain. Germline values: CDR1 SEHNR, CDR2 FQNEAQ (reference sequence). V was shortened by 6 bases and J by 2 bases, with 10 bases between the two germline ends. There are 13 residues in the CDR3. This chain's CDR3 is CASRLTDNTEAFF. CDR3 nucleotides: TGTGCCAGCAGGCTGACGGATAACACTGAAGCTTTCTTT. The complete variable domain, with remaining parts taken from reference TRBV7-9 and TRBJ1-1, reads DTGVSQNPRHKITKRGQNVTFRCDPISEHNRLYWYRQTLGQGPEFLTYFQNEAQLEKSRLLSDRFSAERPKGSFSTLEIQRTEQGDSAMYLCASRLTDNTEAFFGQGTRLTVV.

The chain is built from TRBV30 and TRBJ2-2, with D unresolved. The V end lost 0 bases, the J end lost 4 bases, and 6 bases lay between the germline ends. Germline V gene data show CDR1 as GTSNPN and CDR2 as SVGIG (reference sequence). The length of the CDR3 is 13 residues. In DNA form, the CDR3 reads TGTGCCTGGAGTGTATATGGCACCGGGGAGCTGTTTTTT. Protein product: CAWSVYGTGELFF. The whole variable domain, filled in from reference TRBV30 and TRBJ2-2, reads SQTIHQWPATLVQPVGSPLSLECTVEGTSNPNLYWYRQAAGRGLQLLFYSVGIGQISSEVPQNLSASRPQDRQFILSSKKLLLSDSGFYLCAWSVYGTGELFFGEGSRLTVL.

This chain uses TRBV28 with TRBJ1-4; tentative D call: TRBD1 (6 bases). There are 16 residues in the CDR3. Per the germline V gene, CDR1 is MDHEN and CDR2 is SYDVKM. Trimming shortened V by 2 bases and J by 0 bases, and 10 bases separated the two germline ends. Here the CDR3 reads CASSLRGAATNEKLFF. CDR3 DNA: TGTGCCAGCAGTTTAAGGGGGGCCGCAACTAATGAAAAACTGTTTTTT.

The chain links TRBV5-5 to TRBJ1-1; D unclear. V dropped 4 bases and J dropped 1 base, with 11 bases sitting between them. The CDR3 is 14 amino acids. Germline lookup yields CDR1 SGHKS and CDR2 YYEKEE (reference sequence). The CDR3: CASSVQAGNTEAFF. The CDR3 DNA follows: TGTGCCAGCAGCGTGCAGGCTGGGAACACTGAAGCTTTCTTT.

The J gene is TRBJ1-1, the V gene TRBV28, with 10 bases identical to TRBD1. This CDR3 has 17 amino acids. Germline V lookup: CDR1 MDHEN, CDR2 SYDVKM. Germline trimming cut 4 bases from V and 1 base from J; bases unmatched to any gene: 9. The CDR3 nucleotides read TGTGCCAGCAGTTCGTGGGACAGGGGTCAGGAGAACACTGAAGCTTTCTTT. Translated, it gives CASSSWDRGQENTEAFF.

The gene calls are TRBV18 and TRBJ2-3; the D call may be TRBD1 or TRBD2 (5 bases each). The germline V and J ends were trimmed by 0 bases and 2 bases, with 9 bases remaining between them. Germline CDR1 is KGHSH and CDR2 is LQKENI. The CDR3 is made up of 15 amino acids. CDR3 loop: CASSPPGAATDTQYF. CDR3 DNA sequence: TGTGCCAGCTCACCACCCGGGGCGGCCACAGATACGCAGTATTTT. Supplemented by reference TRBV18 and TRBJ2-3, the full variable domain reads NAGVMQNPRHLVRRRGQEARLRCSPMKGHSHVYWYRQLPEEGLKFMVYLQKENIIDESGMPKERFSAEFPKEGPSILRIQQVVRGDSAAYFCASSPPGAATDTQYFGPGTRLTVL.

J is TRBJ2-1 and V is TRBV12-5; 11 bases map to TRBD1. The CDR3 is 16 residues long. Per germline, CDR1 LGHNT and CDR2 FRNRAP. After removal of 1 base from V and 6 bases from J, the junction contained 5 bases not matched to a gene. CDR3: CASGLDGQGAGNEQFF. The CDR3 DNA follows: TGTGCTAGTGGTTTGGACGGACAGGGGGCGGGCAATGAGCAGTTCTTC.

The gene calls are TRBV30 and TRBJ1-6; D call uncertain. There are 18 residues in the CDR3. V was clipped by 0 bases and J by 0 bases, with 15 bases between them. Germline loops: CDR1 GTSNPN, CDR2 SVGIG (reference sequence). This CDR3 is CAWSVRQPVSSYNSPLHF. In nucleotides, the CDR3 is TGTGCCTGGAGTGTACGCCAGCCCGTCAGCTCCTATAATTCACCCCTCCACTTT.

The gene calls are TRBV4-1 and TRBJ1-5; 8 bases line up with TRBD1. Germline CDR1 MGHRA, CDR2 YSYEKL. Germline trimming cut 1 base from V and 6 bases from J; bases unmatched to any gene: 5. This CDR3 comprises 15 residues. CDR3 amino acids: CASSQVPGGSQPQHF. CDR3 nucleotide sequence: TGCGCCAGCAGCCAAGTCCCAGGGGGCAGTCAGCCCCAGCATTTT.

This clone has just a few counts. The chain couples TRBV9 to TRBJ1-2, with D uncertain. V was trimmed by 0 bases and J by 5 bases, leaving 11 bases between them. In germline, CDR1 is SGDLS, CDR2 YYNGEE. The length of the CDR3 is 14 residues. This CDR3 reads CASSVEGRRYGYTF. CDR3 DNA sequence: TGTGCCAGCAGCGTAGAGGGCAGACGATATGGCTACACCTTC.

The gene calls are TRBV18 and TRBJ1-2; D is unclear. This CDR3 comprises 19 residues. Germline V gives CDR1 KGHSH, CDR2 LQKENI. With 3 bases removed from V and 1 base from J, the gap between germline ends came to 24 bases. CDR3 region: CASSPRQGPTSAHNYGYTF. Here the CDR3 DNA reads TGTGCCAGCTCACCGCGACAAGGCCCAACCTCGGCTCATAACTATGGCTACACCTTC.

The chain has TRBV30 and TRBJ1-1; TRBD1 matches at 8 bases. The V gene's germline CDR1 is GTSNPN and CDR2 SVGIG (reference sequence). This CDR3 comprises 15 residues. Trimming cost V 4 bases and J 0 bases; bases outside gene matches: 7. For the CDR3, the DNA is TGTGCCTGGACCGGACAGGGACTCATGAACACTGAAGCTTTCTTT. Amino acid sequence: CAWTGQGLMNTEAFF. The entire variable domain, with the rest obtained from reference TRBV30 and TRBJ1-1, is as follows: SQTIHQWPATLVQPVGSPLSLECTVEGTSNPNLYWYRQAAGRGLQLLFYSVGIGQISSEVPQNLSASRPQDRQFILSSKKLLLSDSGFYLCAWTGQGLMNTEAFFGQGTRLTVV.

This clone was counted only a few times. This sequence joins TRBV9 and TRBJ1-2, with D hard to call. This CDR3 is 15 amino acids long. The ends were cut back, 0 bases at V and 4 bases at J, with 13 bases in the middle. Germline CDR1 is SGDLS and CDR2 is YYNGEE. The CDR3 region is CASSVEASSRYGYTF. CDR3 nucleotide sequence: TGTGCCAGCAGCGTAGAGGCGTCTTCACGCTATGGCTACACCTTC.

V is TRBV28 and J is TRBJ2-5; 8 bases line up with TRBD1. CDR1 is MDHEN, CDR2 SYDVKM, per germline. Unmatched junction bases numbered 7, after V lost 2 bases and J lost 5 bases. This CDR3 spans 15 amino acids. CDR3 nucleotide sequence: TGTGCCAGCAGTTTAATCGACAGGGGTCCGGAGACCCAGTACTTC. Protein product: CASSLIDRGPETQYF.

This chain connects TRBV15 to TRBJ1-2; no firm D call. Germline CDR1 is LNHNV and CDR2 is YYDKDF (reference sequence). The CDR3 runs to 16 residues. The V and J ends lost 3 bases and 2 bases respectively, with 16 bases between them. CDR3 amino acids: CATSRISGPSNYGYTF. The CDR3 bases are TGTGCCACCAGCAGGATCTCCGGGCCCTCAAACTATGGCTACACCTTC.

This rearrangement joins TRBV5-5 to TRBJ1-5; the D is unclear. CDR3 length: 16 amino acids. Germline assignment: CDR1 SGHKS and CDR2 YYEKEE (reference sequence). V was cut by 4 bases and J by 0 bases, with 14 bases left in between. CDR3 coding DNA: TGTGCCAGCAGCCCTAGGGAGCAGGTTAGCAATCAGCCCCAGCATTTT. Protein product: CASSPREQVSNQPQHF.